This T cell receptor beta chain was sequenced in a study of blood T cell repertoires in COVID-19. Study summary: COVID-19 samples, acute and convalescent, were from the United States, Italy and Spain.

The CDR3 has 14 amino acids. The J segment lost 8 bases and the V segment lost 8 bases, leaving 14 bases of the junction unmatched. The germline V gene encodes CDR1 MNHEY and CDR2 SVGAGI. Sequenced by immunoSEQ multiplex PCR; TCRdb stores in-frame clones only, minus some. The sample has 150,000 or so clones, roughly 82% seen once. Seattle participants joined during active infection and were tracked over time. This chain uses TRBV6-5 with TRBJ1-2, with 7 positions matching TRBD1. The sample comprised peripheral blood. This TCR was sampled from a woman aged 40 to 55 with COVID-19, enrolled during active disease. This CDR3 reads CASVSTGLGSGYTF. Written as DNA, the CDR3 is TGTGCCAGCGTCTCGACAGGGCTTGGAAGCGGCTACACCTTC.